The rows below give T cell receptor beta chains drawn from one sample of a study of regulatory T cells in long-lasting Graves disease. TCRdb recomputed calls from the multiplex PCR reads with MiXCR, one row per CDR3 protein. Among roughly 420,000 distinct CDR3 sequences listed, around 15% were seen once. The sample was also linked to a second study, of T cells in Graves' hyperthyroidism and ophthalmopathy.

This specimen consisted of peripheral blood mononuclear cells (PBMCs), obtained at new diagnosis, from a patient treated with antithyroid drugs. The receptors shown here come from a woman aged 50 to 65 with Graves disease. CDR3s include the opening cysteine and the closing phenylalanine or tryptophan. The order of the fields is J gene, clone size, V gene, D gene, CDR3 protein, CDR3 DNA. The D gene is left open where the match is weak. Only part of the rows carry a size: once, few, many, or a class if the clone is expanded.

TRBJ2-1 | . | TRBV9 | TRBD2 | CASSAWGGGSNEQFF | TGTGCCAGCAGCGCGTGGGGCGGGGGGTCCAATGAGCAGTTCTTC
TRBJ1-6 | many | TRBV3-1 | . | CASSQSRSDSPLHF | TGTGCCAGCAGCCAATCAAGGTCGGATTCACCCCTCCACTTT
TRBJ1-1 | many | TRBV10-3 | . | CAISQGTDDPFKAFF | TGTGCCATCAGTCAAGGGACGGATGATCCTTTCAAAGCTTTCTTT
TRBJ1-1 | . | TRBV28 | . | CASSEGTKDTEAFF | TGTGCCAGCAGTGAGGGGACGAAGGACACTGAAGCTTTCTTT
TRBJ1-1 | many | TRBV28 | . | CASIKTGLGKKTEAFF | TGTGCCAGCATTAAAACAGGGCTCGGGAAAAAAACTGAAGCTTTCTTT
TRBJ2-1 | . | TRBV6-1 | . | CASSPGTLSYNEQFF | TGTGCCAGCAGTCCCGGGACACTCTCCTACAATGAGCAGTTCTTC
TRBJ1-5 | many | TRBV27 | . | CASSLLPGSQPQHF | TGTGCCAGCAGTCTGTTGCCAGGGAGTCAGCCCCAGCATTTT
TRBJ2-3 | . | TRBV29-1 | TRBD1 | CSVEAHRGRTDTQYF | TGCAGCGTTGAAGCCCACAGGGGGCGCACAGATACGCAGTATTTT
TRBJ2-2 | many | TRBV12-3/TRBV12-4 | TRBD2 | CASSLLGGVGELFF | TGTGCCAGCAGTTTATTGGGAGGGGTCGGGGAGCTGTTTTTT
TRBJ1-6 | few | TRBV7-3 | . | CASSLSLSGSPLHF | TGTGCCAGCAGCTTAAGTCTCTCTGGATCACCCCTCCACTTT
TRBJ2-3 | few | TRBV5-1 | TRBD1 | CASKGTGGYTDTQYF | TGCGCCAGCAAGGGAACAGGGGGATACACAGATACGCAGTATTTT